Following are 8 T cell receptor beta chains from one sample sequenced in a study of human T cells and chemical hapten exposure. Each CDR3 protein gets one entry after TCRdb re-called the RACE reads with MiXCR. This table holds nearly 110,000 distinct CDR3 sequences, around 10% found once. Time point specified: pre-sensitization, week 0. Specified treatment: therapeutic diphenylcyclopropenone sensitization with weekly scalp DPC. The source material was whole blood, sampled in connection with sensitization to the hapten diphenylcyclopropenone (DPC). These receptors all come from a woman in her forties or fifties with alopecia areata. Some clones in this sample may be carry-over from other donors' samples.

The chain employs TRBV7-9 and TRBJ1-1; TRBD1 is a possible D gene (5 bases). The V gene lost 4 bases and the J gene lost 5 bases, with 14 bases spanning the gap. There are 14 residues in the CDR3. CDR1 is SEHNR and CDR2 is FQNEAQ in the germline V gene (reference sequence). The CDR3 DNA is TGTGCCAGCAGCTCCCAAGGGGCAGGAACTGAAGCTTTCTTT. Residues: CASSSQGAGTEAFF.

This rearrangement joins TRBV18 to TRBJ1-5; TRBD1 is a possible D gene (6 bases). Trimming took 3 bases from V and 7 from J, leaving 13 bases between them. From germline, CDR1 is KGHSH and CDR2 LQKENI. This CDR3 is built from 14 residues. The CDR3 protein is CASSPQGLSQPQHF. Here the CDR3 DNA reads TGTGCCAGCTCACCTCAGGGGTTATCGCAGCCCCAGCATTTT.

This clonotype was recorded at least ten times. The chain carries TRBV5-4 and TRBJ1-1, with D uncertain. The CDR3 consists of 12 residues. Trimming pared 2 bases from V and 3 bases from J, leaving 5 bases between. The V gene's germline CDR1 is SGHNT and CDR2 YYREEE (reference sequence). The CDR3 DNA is TGTGCCAGCAGCTTTCGGGACACTGAAGCTTTCTTT. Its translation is CASSFRDTEAFF.

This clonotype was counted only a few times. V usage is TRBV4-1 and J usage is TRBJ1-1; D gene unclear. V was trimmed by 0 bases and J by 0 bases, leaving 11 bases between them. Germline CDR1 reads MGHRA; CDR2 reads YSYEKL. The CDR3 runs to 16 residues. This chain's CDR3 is CASSQEEGQLNTEAFF. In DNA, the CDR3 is TGCGCCAGCAGCCAAGAAGAAGGGCAGCTGAACACTGAAGCTTTCTTT.

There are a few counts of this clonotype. CDR3 protein: CASSPASGGTDTQYF. CDR3 DNA: TGTGCCAGCTCACCAGCTAGCGGGGGCACAGATACGCAGTATTTT. This chain links TRBV18 with TRBJ2-3; 9 bases are shared with TRBD2. After removal of 2 bases from V and 1 base from J, the junction contained 1 base not matched to a gene. The CDR3 totals 15 residues. In germline, CDR1 is KGHSH, CDR2 LQKENI.

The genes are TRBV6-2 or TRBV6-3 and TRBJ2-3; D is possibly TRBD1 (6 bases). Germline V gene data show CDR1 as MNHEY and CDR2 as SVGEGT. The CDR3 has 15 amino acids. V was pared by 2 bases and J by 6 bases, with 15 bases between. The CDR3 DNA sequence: TGTGCCAGCAGTTACGGGGGCCAGGGATTGGATACGCAGTATTTT. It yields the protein CASSYGGQGLDTQYF.

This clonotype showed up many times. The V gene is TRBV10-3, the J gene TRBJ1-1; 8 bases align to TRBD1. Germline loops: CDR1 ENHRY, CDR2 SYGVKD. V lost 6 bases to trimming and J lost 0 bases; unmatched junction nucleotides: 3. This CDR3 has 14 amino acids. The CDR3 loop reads CAIRGQGMNTEAFF. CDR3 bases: TGTGCCATCAGAGGACAGGGAATGAACACTGAAGCTTTCTTT.

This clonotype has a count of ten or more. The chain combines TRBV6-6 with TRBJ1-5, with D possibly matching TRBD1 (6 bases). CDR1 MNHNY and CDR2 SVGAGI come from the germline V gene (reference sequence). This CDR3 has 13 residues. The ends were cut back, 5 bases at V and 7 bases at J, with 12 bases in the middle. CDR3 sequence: CASSEQGSQPQHF. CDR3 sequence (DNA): TGTGCCAGCAGTGAACAGGGAAGCCAGCCCCAGCATTTT.